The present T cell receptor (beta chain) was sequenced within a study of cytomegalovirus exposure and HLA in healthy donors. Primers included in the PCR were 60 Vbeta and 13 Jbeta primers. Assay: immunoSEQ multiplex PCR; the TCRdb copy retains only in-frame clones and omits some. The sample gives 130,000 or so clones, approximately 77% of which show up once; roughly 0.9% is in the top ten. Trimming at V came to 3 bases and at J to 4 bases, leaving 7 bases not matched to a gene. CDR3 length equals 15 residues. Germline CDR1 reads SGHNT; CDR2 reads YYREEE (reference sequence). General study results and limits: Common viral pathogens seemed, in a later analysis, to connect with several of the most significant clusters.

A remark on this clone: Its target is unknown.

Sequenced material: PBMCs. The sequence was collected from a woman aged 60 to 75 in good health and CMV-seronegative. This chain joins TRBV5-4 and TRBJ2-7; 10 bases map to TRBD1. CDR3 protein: CASSSGGTGDYEQYF. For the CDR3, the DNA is TGTGCCAGCAGCTCTGGCGGGACAGGGGATTACGAGCAGTACTTC.